What follows describes a single TCR beta chain. Antigen specificity is unknown. In germline, CDR1 is MGHRA, CDR2 YSYEKL. Trimming at V came to 2 bases and at J to 5 bases, leaving 10 bases not matched to a gene. The CDR3 spans 16 residues. These data come from a study of cytomegalovirus exposure and HLA in healthy donors. Whole-study findings and limits: According to the study, 180 or so TCR beta chains were cytomegalovirus-associated. Later, TCR association rates were found to vary by HLA locus, highest for DRB1 and lowest for HLA-C.

The PCR made use of 60 Vbeta and 13 Jbeta primers. Only in-frame clones appear in the TCRdb table, and some are missing; sequencing was by immunoSEQ multiplex PCR. The table records approximately 190,000 clones, around 90% of them present only once. The sample consisted of PBMCs. The receptor's source is a boy under 10 years old in good health and CMV-seronegative. The V call is TRBV4-1, the J call TRBJ1-2; TRBD1 aligns across 8 bases. CDR3 region: CASSQQTTGTGYGYTF. CDR3 sequence (DNA): TGCGCCAGCAGCCAACAAACGACAGGGACAGGATATGGCTACACCTTC.